This T cell receptor beta chain comes out of a study of blood T cells in healthy people across ages. With a J-beta primer mix and a sample-barcoded 5' primer, a second PCR ran about 7 to 12 cycles. Sequencing yielded, for each sample, at least 3 million paired-end reads carrying CDR3. TCRdb reprocessed the 5' RACE reads via MiXCR and lists one record per CDR3 protein. The sample includes 900,000 to 950,000 distinct CDR3 sequences, 25% to 35% of them seen just once. Germline loops: CDR1 SQVTM, CDR2 ANQGSEA. With V trimmed by 6 bases and J by 2 bases, 8 bases remained unmatched. The CDR3 is made up of 14 amino acids. The sample also formed part of further work on T cells of mothers and their children.

The sample taken for sequencing was blood. The TCR sequence derives from a woman aged 40-49 years in good health. This rearrangement joins TRBV29-1 to TRBJ2-5, with 8 bases identical to TRBD1. CDR3 bases: TGCAGCGTCACGGGACAGGCGATGCAAGAGACCCAGTACTTC. This codes for CSVTGQAMQETQYF.